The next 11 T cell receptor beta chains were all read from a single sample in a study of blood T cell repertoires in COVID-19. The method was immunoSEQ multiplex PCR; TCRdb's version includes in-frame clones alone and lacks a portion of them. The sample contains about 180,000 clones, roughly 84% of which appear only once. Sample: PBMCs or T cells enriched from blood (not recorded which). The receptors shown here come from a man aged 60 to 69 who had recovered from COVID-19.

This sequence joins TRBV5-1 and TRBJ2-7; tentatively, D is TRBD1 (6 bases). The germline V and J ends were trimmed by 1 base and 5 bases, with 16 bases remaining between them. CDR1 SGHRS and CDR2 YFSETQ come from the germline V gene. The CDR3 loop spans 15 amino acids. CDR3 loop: CASSLSDEGVHEQYF. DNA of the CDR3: TGCGCCAGCAGCTTGTCCGACGAGGGGGTCCACGAGCAGTACTTC.

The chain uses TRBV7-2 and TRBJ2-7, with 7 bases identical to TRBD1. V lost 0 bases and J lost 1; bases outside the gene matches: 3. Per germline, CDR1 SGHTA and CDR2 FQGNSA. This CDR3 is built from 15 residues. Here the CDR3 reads CASSLAGTESYEQYF. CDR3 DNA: TGTGCCAGCAGCTTAGCCGGGACAGAATCCTACGAGCAGTACTTC.

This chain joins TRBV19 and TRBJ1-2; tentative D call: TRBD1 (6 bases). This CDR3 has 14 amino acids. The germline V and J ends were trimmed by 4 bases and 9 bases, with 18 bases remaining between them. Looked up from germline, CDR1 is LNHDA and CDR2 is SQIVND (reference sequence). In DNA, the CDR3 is TGTGCCAGTAGTACAGGGGCCCTCCGAGAAAGCTACACCTTC. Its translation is CASSTGALRESYTF.

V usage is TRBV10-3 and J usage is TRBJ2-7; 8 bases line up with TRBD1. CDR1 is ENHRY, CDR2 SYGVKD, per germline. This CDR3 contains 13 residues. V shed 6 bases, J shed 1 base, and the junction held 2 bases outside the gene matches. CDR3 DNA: TGTGCCATCAGGGGACAGGAGTCCTACGAGCAGTACTTC. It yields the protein CAIRGQESYEQYF.

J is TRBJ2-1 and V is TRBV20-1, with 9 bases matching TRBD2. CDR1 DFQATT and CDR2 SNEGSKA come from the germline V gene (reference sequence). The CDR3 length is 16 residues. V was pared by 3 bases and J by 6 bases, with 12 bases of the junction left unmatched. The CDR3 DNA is TGCAGTGCTAGTCCCCCGACTGCGGGAGGGTCCAATGAGCAGTTCTTC. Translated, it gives CSASPPTAGGSNEQFF.

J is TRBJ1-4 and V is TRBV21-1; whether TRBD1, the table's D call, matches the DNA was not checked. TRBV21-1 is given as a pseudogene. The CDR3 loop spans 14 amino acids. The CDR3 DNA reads TGTGCCAGCAGCCTCGACAGGGAGGATGAAAAACTGTTTTTT. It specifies CASSLDREDEKLFF.

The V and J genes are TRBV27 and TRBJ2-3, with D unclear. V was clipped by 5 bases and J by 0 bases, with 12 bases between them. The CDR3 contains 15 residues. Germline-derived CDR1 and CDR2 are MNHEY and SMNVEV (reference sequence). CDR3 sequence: CASSPWKTSTDTQYF. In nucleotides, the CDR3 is TGTGCCAGCAGTCCATGGAAGACTAGCACAGATACGCAGTATTTT.

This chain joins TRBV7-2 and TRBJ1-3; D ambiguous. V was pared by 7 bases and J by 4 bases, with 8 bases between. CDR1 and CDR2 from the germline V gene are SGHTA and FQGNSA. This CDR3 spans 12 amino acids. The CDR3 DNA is TGTGCCAGCAACAAGTTGGGAAACACCATATATTTT. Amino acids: CASNKLGNTIYF.

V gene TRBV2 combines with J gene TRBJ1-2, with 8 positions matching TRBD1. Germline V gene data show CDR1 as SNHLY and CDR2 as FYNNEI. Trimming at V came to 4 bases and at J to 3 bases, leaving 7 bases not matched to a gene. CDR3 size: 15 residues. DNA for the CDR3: TGTGCCAGCAGTGTTAACAGGGGGGTCCACTATGGCTACACCTTC. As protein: CASSVNRGVHYGYTF.

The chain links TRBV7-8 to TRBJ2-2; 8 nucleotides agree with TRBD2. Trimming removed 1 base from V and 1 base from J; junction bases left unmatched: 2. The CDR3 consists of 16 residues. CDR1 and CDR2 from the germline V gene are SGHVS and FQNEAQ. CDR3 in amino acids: CASSLVSGRNTGELFF. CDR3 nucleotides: TGTGCCAGCAGCTTAGTGAGCGGGAGGAACACCGGGGAGCTGTTTTTT.

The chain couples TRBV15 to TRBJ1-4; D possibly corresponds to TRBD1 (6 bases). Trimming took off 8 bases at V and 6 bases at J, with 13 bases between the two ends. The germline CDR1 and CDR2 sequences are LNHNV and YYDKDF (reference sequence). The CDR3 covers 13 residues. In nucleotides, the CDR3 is TGTGCCACCGGCACAGGGTCGGATGAAAAACTGTTTTTT. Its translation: CATGTGSDEKLFF.